This TCR beta chain was profiled in a study of molecular identifiers for immune sequencing clone quantification. Study-wide findings and caveats: Jurkat TCR RNA spiked in from one cell (amid 950,000 to 1,000,000 naive cells) was reportedly detectable. Beyond 20 RNA copies, clones held over 97% of effector molecules, compared with under 1% in naive cells.

Details on this clonotype: Its antigen is still unknown.

One entry per CDR3 protein results from TCRdb running MiXCR on the PCR reads. Among around 480,000 distinct CDR3 sequences, about a quarter were seen once, and the ten largest hold under 0.85%. CDR1 and CDR2 from the germline V gene are LGHDT and YNNKEL (reference sequence). V lost 3 bases, J lost 2 bases, and 10 bases lay in between. This CDR3 spans 14 amino acids. Sequencing used naive CD8+ T cells from blood, with Jurkat cell RNA spiked in. Subset of the sample: FACS-sorted CD8+CD4-CCR7+CD45RA+ naive T cells. The receptor was derived from a human donor in good health. Some libraries in this study had Jurkat cell RNA spiked in. The chain employs TRBV3-1 and TRBJ1-1; D gene uncertain. CDR3 region: CASSHTSRNTEAFF. The CDR3 DNA reads as TGTGCCAGCAGCCATACTTCGAGAAACACTGAAGCTTTCTTT.